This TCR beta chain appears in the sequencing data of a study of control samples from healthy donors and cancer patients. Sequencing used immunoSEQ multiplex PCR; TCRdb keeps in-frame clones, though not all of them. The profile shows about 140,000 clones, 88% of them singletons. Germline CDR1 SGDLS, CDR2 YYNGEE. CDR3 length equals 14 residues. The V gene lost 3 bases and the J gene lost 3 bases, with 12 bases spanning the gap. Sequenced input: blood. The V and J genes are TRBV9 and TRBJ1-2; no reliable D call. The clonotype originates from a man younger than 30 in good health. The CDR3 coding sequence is TGTGCCAGCAGCGGATTAGTCGGGGACTATGGCTACACCTTC. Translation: CASSGLVGDYGYTF.